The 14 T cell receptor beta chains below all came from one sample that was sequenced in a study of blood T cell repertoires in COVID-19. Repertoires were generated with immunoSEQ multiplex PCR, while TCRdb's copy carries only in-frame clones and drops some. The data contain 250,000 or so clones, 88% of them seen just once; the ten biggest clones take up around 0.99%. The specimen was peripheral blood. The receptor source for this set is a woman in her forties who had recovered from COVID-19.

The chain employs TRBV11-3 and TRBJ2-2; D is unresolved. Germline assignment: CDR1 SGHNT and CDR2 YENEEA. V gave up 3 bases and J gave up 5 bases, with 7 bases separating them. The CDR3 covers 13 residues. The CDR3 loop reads CASSFGGTGELFF. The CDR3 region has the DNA TGTGCCAGCAGCTTCGGTGGTACCGGGGAGCTGTTTTTT.

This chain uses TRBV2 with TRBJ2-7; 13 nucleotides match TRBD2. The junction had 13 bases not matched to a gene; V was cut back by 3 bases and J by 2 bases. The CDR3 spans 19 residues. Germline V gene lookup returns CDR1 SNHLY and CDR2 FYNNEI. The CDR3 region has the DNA TGTGCCAGCAGTGATGGGGGGACTAGCGGGATAACGGGTCCCTACGAGCAGTACGTC. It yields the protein CASSDGGTSGITGPYEQYV.

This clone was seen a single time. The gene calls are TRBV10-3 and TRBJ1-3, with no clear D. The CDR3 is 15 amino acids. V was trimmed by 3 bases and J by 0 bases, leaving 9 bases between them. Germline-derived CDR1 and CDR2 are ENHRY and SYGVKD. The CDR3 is CAISEDTSSGNTIYF. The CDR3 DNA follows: TGTGCCATCAGTGAAGACACGAGCTCTGGAAACACCATATATTTT.

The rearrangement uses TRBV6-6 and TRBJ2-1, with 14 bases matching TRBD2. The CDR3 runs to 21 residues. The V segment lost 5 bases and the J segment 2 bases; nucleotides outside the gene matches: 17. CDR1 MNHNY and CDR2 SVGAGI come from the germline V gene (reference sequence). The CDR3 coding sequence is TGTGCCAGCAGTCGCGCGCCCTCCGGGACTAGCGGGAGTGCGACCTACAATGAGCAGTTCTTC. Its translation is CASSRAPSGTSGSATYNEQFF.

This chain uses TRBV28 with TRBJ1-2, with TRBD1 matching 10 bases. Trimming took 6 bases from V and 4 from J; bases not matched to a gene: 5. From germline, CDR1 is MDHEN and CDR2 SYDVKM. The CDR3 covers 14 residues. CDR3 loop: CASRPRDRGYGYTF. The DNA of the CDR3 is TGTGCCAGCAGACCGAGGGACAGGGGCTATGGCTACACCTTC.

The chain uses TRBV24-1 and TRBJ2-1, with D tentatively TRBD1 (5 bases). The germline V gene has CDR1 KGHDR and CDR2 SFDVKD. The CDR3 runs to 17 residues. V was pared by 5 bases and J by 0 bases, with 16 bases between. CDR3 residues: CATSVTAGPSSYNEQFF. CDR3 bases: TGTGCCACCAGTGTCACCGCAGGGCCCAGCTCCTACAATGAGCAGTTCTTC.

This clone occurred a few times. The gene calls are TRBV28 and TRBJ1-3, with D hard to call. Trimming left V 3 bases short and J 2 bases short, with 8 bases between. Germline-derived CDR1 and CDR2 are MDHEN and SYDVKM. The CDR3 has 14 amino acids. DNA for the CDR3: TGTGCCAGCAGTTTGGGAGTCCCTGGAAACACCATATATTTT. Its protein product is CASSLGVPGNTIYF.

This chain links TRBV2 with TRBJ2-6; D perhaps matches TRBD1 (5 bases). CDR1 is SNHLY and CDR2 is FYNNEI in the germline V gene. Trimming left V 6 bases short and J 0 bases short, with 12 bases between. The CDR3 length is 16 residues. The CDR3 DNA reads TGTGCCAGCAGCCCCATCGACAGCTCTGGGGCCAACGTCCTGACTTTC. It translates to CASSPIDSSGANVLTF.

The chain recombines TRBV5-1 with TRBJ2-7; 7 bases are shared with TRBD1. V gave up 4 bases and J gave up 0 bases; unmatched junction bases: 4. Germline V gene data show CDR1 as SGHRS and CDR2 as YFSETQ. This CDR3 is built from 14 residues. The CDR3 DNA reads TGCGCCAGCAGCCCCCGGGACAGCTCCTACGAGCAGTACTTC. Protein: CASSPRDSSYEQYF.

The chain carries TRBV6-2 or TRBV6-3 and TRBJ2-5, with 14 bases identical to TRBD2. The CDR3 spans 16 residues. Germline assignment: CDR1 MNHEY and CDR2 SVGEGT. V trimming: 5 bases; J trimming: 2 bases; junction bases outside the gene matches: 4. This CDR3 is CASSRRLAGGQETQYF. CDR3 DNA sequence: TGTGCCAGCAGTCGACGACTAGCGGGAGGGCAAGAGACCCAGTACTTC.

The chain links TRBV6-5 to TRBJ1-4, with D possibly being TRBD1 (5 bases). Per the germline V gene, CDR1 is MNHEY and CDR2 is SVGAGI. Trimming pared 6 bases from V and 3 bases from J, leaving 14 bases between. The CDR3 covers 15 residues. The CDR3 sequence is CASRAGRGANEKLFF. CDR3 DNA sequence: TGTGCCAGCAGAGCAGGACGGGGGGCTAATGAAAAACTGTTTTTT.

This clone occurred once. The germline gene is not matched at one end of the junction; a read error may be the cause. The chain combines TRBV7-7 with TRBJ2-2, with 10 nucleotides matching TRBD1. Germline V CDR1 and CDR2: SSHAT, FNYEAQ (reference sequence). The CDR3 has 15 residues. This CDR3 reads CASSPGTGATGELFF. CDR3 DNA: TGTGCTAGCAGCCCAGGGACAGGGGCAACCGGGGAGCTGTTTTTT.

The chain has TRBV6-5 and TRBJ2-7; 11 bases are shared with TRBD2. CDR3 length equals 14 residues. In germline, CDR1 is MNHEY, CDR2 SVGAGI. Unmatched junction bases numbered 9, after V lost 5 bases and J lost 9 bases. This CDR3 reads CASSPGTSGRGQYF. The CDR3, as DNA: TGTGCCAGCAGTCCCGGGACTAGCGGACGTGGGCAGTACTTC.

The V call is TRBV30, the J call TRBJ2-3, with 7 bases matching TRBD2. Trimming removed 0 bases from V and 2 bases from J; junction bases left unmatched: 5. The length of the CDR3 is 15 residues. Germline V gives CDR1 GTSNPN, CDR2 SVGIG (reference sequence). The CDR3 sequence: CAWSVRGDLTDTQYF. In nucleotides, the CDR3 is TGTGCCTGGAGTGTACGGGGGGACCTCACAGATACGCAGTATTTT.